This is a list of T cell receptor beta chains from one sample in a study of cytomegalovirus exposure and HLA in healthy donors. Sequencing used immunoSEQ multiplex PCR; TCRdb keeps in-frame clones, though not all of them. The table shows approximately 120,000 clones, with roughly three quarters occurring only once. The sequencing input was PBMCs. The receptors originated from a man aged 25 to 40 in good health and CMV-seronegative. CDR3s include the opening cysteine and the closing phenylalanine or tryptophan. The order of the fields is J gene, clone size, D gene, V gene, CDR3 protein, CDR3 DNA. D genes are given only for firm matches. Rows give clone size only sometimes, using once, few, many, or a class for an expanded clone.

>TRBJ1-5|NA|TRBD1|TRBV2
CASRGTDYQPQHF
TGTGCCAGCAGAGGGACAGATTATCAGCCCCAGCATTTT
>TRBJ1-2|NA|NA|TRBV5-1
CASSPGQNHGYTF
TGCGCCAGCAGCCCAGGACAAAACCATGGCTACACCTTC
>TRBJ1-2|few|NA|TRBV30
CAWSLGSRGPSYGYTF
TGTGCCTGGAGCCTAGGCTCCAGGGGCCCGTCCTATGGCTACACCTTC
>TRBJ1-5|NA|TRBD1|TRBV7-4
CASSFEDRYQPQHF
TGTGCCAGCAGCTTCGAGGACAGGTATCAGCCCCAGCATTTT
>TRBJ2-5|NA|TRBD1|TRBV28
CASRIQGAGETQYF
TGTGCCAGCCGGATACAGGGGGCAGGGGAGACCCAGTACTTC
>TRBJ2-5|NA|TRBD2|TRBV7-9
CASSVAGVRLRETQYF
TGTGCCAGCAGCGTAGCGGGAGTTCGGTTGCGTGAGACCCAGTACTTC
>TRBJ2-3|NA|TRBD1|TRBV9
CASSVGTGGADTQYF
TGTGCCAGCAGCGTCGGGACAGGGGGCGCGGATACGCAGTATTTT
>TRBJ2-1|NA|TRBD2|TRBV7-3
CASSLVAGVNEQFF
TGTGCCAGCAGCCTCGTAGCGGGAGTTAATGAGCAGTTCTTC
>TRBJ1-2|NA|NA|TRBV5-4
CASSRRFQGGGYTF
TGTGCCAGCAGCCGACGGTTCCAGGGAGGGGGCTACACCTTC
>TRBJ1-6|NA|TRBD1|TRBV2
CASSALSGTGGGSYNSPLHF
TGTGCCAGCAGCGCTCTTTCCGGGACAGGAGGAGGATCCTATAATTCACCCCTCCACTTT
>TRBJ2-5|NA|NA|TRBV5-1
CASSLGDYQETQYF
TGCGCCAGCAGCTTGGGTGACTATCAAGAGACCCAGTACTTC
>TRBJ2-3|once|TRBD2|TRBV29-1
CSALAGVVDTQYF
TGCAGCGCCCTAGCGGGGGTCGTAGATACGCAGTATTTT
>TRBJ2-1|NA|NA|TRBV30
CAWSGLSYNEQFF
TGTGCCTGGAGTGGACTCAGTTACAATGAGCAGTTCTTC
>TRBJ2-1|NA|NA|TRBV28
CASFSRVSPFHEQFF
TGTGCCAGCTTCTCCAGGGTCTCCCCCTTCCATGAGCAGTTCTTC
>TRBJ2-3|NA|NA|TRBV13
CASSSDILRSTDTQYF
TGTGCCAGCAGCTCCGACATTCTACGAAGCACAGATACGCAGTATTTT
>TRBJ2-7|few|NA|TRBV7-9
CATANYEQYF
TGTGCCACCGCGAACTACGAGCAGTACTTC
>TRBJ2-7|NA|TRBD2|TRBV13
CASSSPASGGYEQYF
TGTGCCAGCAGCTCCCCTGCTAGCGGGGGCTACGAGCAGTACTTC
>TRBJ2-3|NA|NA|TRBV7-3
CASSYGLASTDTQYF
TGTGCCAGCAGCTACGGCCTAGCTAGCACAGATACGCAGTATTTT
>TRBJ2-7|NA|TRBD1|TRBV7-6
CASSLGGTDEQYF
TGTGCCAGCAGCTTAGGGGGGACAGACGAGCAGTACTTC
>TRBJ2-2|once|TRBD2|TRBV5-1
CASSLGLNREANTGELFF
TGCGCCAGCAGCTTGGGTCTCAACCGGGAGGCCAACACCGGGGAGCTGTTTTTT
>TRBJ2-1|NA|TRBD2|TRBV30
CAWKGGASGGLGGLFF
TGTGCCTGGAAGGGAGGGGCTAGCGGGGGGTTAGGGGGGCTGTTCTTC
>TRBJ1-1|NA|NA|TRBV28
CASRPPESTEAFF
TGTGCCAGCAGGCCACCGGAGAGCACTGAAGCTTTCTTT
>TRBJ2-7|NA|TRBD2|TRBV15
CATSLTNLAGSSYEQYF
TGTGCCACCAGCCTCACCAACTTAGCGGGGAGCTCCTACGAGCAGTACTTC
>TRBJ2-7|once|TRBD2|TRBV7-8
CASSHLGGTSETYEQYF
TGTGCCAGCAGCCACCTGGGCGGGACTAGCGAGACCTACGAGCAGTACTTC
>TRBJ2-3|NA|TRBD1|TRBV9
CASSDGTASTDTQYF
TGTGCCAGCAGCGACGGGACAGCTAGCACAGATACGCAGTATTTT
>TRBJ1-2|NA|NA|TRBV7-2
CASSSPGEGRYGYTF
TGTGCCAGCAGCTCCCCGGGAGAGGGGCGCTATGGCTACACCTTC
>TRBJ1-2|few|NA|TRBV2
CASRALMVGYTF
TGTGCCAGCCGAGCGTTAATGGTTGGCTACACCTTC
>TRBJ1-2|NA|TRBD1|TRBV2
CASTTSTGNYGYTF
TGTGCCAGCACCACCTCGACAGGGAACTATGGCTACACCTTC
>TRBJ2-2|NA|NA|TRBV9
CASSVGGGGGWWDTGELFF
TGTGCCAGCAGCGTAGGAGGCGGGGGCGGTTGGTGGGACACCGGGGAGCTGTTTTTT
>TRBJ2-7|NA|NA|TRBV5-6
CASSLALRVNEQYF
TGTGCCAGCAGCTTGGCCTTGAGAGTAAACGAGCAGTACTTC
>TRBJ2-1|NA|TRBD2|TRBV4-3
CASSSGRADNEQFF
TGCGCCAGCTCGAGTGGGAGGGCCGACAATGAGCAGTTCTTC
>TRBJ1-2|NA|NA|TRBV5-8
CASSWGSGGSYTF
TGTGCCAGCAGCTGGGGTTCGGGGGGAAGCTACACCTTC
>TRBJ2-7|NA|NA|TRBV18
CASSWITRLPSEQYF
TGTGCCAGCTCATGGATAACTAGGTTACCTAGCGAGCAGTACTTC
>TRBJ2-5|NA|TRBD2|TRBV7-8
CASRWTSGGSQETQYF
TGTGCCAGCAGATGGACTAGCGGGGGTTCTCAAGAGACCCAGTACTTC
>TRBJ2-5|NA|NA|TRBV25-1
CGTGHVAQETQYF
TGTGGAACAGGTCATGTCGCGCAAGAGACCCAGTACTTC
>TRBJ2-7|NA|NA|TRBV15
CATSRDLYEQYF
TGTGCCACCAGCAGAGACCTTTACGAGCAGTACTTC
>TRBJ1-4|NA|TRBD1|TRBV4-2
CASSLRDRAEKLFF
TGTGCCAGCAGCCTACGGGACAGGGCGGAAAAACTGTTTTTT
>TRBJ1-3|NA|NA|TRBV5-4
CASSFQGGGGNTIYF
TGTGCCAGCAGCTTCCAGGGAGGGGGTGGAAACACCATATATTTT
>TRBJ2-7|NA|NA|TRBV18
CASSPVSYEQYF
TGTGCCAGCTCCCCGGTCTCCTACGAGCAGTACTTC
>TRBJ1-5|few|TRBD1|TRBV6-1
CASSVARGNQPQHF
TGTGCCAGCAGTGTAGCCAGGGGGAATCAGCCCCAGCATTTT
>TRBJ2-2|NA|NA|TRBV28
CASSLFPTRGTGELFF
TGTGCCAGCAGTTTATTTCCGACTCGAGGAACCGGGGAGCTGTTTTTT
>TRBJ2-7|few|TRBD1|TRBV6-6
CASSSGTGNEQYF
TGTGCCAGCAGTTCCGGGACAGGGAACGAGCAGTACTTC
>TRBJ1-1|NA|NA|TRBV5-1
CASSLVGDTEAFF
TGCGCCAGCAGCTTGGTGGGCGACACTGAAGCTTTCTTT
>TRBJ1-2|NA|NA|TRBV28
CASGGGGERGYYGYTF
TGTGCCAGCGGGGGAGGGGGTGAAAGGGGGTACTATGGCTACACCTTC
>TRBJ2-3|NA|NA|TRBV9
CASSAGTSHTDTQYF
TGTGCCAGCAGCGCCGGGACTTCCCACACAGATACGCAGTATTTT
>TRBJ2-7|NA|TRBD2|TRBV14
CASSRRGVHLTYEQYF
TGTGCCAGCAGCCGTCGGGGGGTACATCTCACCTACGAGCAGTACTTC
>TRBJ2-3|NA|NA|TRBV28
CASSFAGDTQYF
TGTGCCAGCAGTTTCGCAGGAGATACGCAGTATTTT
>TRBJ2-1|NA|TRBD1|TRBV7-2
CASSFGQAYNEQFF
TGTGCCAGCAGCTTTGGACAGGCCTACAATGAGCAGTTCTTC
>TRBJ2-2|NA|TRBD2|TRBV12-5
CASGLGIAGTVNTGELFF
TGTGCTAGTGGTTTGGGGATAGCGGGAACCGTGAACACCGGGGAGCTGTTTTTT
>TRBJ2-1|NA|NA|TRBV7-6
CASSLGIGFEQFF
TGTGCCAGCAGCTTAGGGATCGGGTTTGAGCAGTTCTTC
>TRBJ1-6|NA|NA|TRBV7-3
CASSPAPGKNSPLHF
TGTGCCAGCAGCCCCGCCCCGGGGAAGAATTCACCCCTCCACTTT